The sequence of this T cell receptor beta chain was determined in a study of control samples from healthy donors and cancer patients (TCRdb year 2020). The method was the immunoSEQ multiplex PCR assay. Entries here come from immuneACCESS through TCRdb and include only in-frame sequences with V and J called. Some clones fail to appear in such tables; in the studies checked, an unresolved V gene covers under half of the shortfall, and the cause of the remainder is unknown. A total of 130,000 or so clones appear in this sample, roughly 90% of them only once. The ten largest clones capture 3% to 3.5% of the sample. According to the germline V gene (reference sequence), CDR1 reads SGHNT and CDR2 reads YYREEE. Spanning cysteine to phenylalanine, the CDR3 consists of 16 amino acids. The DNA shown is the 48-base CDR3, in frame from base 1. V was cut back by 5 bases and J by 2 bases, leaving a gap of 18 bases between them.

In the case of this clone: The antigen it recognizes is unknown. The record has no base qualities; no much larger clone is one base away.

The clonotype originates from a man aged 50 to 59 in good health. What was sequenced was blood. The V and J genes are TRBV5-4 and TRBJ2-3; the D gene is perhaps TRBD1, on 7 matching bases. CDR3 reads: CASSTTQGGITDTQYF. In nucleotides, the sequence is TGTGCCAGCAGTACGACTCAGGGGGGCATCACAGATACGCAGTATTTT.